This is a list of T cell receptor beta chains from one sample in a study of human T cells and chemical hapten exposure. TCRdb re-analysed the RACE reads in MiXCR, keeping a single row per CDR3 protein. The data show under 450,000 distinct CDR3 sequences, about 4.8% seen once. The sequencing here drew on whole blood, taken in connection with sensitization to the hapten diphenylcyclopropenone (DPC). These receptors originate from a woman in her forties or fifties with alopecia areata. Some clones in this sample may be carry-over from other donors' samples. Both conserved end residues are part of each CDR3. Fields, in order: V gene, J gene, CDR3 protein.

v_call: TRBV15
j_call: TRBJ2-2
cdr3_aa: CATSRDRRTGELFF

v_call: TRBV6-6
j_call: TRBJ2-5
cdr3_aa: CASSYSTGTSALWGTQYF

v_call: TRBV29-1
j_call: TRBJ2-3
cdr3_aa: CSVGTFEGTGYDF

v_call: TRBV27
j_call: TRBJ2-4
cdr3_aa: CASSFTTGAKNIQYF

v_call: TRBV7-2
j_call: TRBJ2-5
cdr3_aa: CASSPDRGAQETQYF

v_call: TRBV12-3/TRBV12-4
j_call: TRBJ1-2
cdr3_aa: CASTIRGLAIYGYTF

v_call: TRBV3-1
j_call: TRBJ2-7
cdr3_aa: CASSQDGASYEQYF

v_call: TRBV11-2
j_call: TRBJ2-1
cdr3_aa: CASSLVASYNEQFF

v_call: TRBV20-1
j_call: TRBJ2-7
cdr3_aa: CSGGRAGGSYEQYF

v_call: TRBV7-9
j_call: TRBJ1-6
cdr3_aa: CASSEGNSPLHF

v_call: TRBV3-1
j_call: TRBJ2-7
cdr3_aa: CASSQVGMTSGVHEQYF

v_call: TRBV6-5
j_call: TRBJ2-7
cdr3_aa: CASSYTWTSGRPYEQYF

v_call: TRBV5-1
j_call: TRBJ1-2
cdr3_aa: CASSLGLRQGRGNYGYTF

v_call: TRBV21-1
j_call: TRBJ1-1
cdr3_aa: CASSKGSGTEAFF

v_call: TRBV28
j_call: TRBJ1-5
cdr3_aa: CASTLPGGPNQPQHF

v_call: TRBV24-1
j_call: TRBJ2-5
cdr3_aa: CATSAGTSVQETQYF

v_call: TRBV20-1
j_call: TRBJ1-6
cdr3_aa: CSARDLGGQESPLHF

v_call: TRBV6-1
j_call: TRBJ2-3
cdr3_aa: CASSETSSTDTQYF

v_call: TRBV27
j_call: TRBJ1-1
cdr3_aa: CASSLIGRDGAFF

v_call: TRBV6-2/TRBV6-3
j_call: TRBJ2-1
cdr3_aa: CASSYSGNQNNEQFF

v_call: TRBV27
j_call: TRBJ1-1
cdr3_aa: CASSTGATEAFF

v_call: TRBV5-8
j_call: TRBJ1-1
cdr3_aa: CASSSRGFTNTEAFF

v_call: TRBV29-1
j_call: TRBJ2-1
cdr3_aa: CSLRGDPSGSYNEQFF

v_call: TRBV10-3
j_call: TRBJ2-7
cdr3_aa: CAISETTYEQYF

v_call: TRBV28
j_call: TRBJ2-5
cdr3_aa: CASRDLRGQGAETQYF

v_call: TRBV27
j_call: TRBJ1-6
cdr3_aa: CASSLSIGGVSNSPLHF

v_call: TRBV6-1
j_call: TRBJ1-5
cdr3_aa: CASKTGSRGGNQPQHF

v_call: TRBV12-3/TRBV12-4
j_call: TRBJ2-2
cdr3_aa: CASMGTANTGELFF

v_call: TRBV7-6
j_call: TRBJ2-7
cdr3_aa: CASSLAPIGDSSYEQYF

v_call: TRBV6-6
j_call: TRBJ1-5
cdr3_aa: CASADSNQPQHF

v_call: TRBV3-1
j_call: TRBJ2-1
cdr3_aa: CASSQAGTSSDEQFF

v_call: TRBV9
j_call: TRBJ1-1
cdr3_aa: CASSPSGAGEAFF

v_call: TRBV15
j_call: TRBJ1-5
cdr3_aa: CATSPRRGSGQPQHF

v_call: TRBV6-1
j_call: TRBJ2-3
cdr3_aa: CASSFLTSGAADTQYF

v_call: TRBV2
j_call: TRBJ2-7
cdr3_aa: CASVGASREQYF

v_call: TRBV5-1
j_call: TRBJ2-6
cdr3_aa: CASSQPLSGTGANVLTF

v_call: TRBV6-5
j_call: TRBJ1-6
cdr3_aa: CASSYRTVRGNSPLHF

v_call: TRBV6-1
j_call: TRBJ1-1
cdr3_aa: CASRMTGRRPITAFF

v_call: TRBV4-2
j_call: TRBJ1-3
cdr3_aa: CASSQGWTGPSGNTIYF

v_call: TRBV7-9
j_call: TRBJ2-7
cdr3_aa: CASTGPGQKYEQYF

v_call: TRBV28
j_call: TRBJ1-2
cdr3_aa: CASSLTIRDYGYTF

v_call: TRBV5-6
j_call: TRBJ1-2
cdr3_aa: CASSQGTGSGYGYTF

v_call: TRBV12-3/TRBV12-4
j_call: TRBJ2-3
cdr3_aa: CASSLFPRDLATDTQYF

v_call: TRBV5-8
j_call: TRBJ1-5
cdr3_aa: CASSLSNRAQPQHF

v_call: TRBV20-1
j_call: TRBJ2-3
cdr3_aa: CSARDRRRRSTDTQYF

v_call: TRBV12-3/TRBV12-4
j_call: TRBJ2-7
cdr3_aa: CASMRRGGEQYF

v_call: TRBV30
j_call: TRBJ2-3
cdr3_aa: CAGLAGTQYF

v_call: TRBV4-1
j_call: TRBJ2-3
cdr3_aa: CASSQELAGAGADTQYF

v_call: TRBV12-3/TRBV12-4
j_call: TRBJ1-5
cdr3_aa: CASSLARTGTGYSNQPQHF

v_call: TRBV11-2
j_call: TRBJ1-4
cdr3_aa: CASSLGRREKLFF

v_call: TRBV9
j_call: TRBJ2-3
cdr3_aa: CASSPQGGGALDTQYF

v_call: TRBV9
j_call: TRBJ1-4
cdr3_aa: CASSVGTGGNEKLFF

v_call: TRBV12-3/TRBV12-4
j_call: TRBJ1-5
cdr3_aa: CASTLTGNQPQHF